The source of this T cell receptor beta chain is a study of graft-versus-host responses after intestinal transplantation. Study overall: Among the recipients, all got anti-thymocyte globulin induction and then tacrolimus and steroids for two to four years. General observations from the study: Present in recipient marrow, GvH clones included some that appeared first in ileum or blood.

As for this clone: The antigen is not known.

After removal of 4 bases from V and 2 bases from J, the junction contained 6 bases not matched to a gene. CDR1 MNHEY and CDR2 SVGAGI come from the germline V gene. The CDR3 totals 16 residues. The protocol was immunoSEQ multiplex PCR, while the TCRdb copy is restricted to in-frame clones and leaves out a portion. This sample has tens of thousands of clones, with about 87% found just once. The sequence was obtained from a human patient who received an intestinal transplant, so some T cells may come from the graft donor. The chain uses TRBV6-5 and TRBJ2-2; 8 bases are shared with TRBD2. The sample here was PBMCs, taken 26 days after transplant. The CDR3 sequence: CASSFRTSGNTGELFF. The CDR3 nucleotides are TGTGCCAGCAGTTTCCGCACTAGCGGCAACACCGGGGAGCTGTTTTTT.